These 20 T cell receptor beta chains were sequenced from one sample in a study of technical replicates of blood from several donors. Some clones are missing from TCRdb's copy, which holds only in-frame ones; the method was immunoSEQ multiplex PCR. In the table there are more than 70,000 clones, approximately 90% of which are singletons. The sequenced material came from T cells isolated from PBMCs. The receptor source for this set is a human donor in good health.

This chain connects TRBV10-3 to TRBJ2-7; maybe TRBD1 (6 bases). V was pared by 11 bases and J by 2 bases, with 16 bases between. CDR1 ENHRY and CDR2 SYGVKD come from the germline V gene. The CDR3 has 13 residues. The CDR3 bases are TGTGCCGTCTGCCCCGCAGGGGCCTACGAGCAGTACTTC. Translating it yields CAVCPAGAYEQYF.

Here the CDR3 DNA reads TGCAGCGTTGAAGATCGGTCAGGGCACGTGAGGGAAAAACTGTTTTTT. It translates to CSVEDRSGHVREKLFF. V and J are TRBV29-1 and TRBJ1-4; TRBD1 is a possible D gene (5 bases). CDR1 and CDR2 from the germline V gene are SQVTM and ANQGSEA. The V gene lost 0 bases and the J gene lost 8 bases, with 19 bases spanning the gap. CDR3 length equals 16 residues.

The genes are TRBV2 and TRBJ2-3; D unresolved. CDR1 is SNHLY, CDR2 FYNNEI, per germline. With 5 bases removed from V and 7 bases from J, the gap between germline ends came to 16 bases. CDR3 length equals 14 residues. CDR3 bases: TGTGCCAGCAGTCCTGCTAGAGGTCCTTATACGCAGTATTTT. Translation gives CASSPARGPYTQYF. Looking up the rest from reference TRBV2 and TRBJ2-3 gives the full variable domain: EPEVTQTPSHQVTQMGQEVILRCVPISNHLYFYWYRQILGQKVEFLVSFYNNEISEKSEIFDDQFSVERPDGSNFTLKIRSTKLEDSAMYFCASSPARGPYTQYFGPGTRLTVL.

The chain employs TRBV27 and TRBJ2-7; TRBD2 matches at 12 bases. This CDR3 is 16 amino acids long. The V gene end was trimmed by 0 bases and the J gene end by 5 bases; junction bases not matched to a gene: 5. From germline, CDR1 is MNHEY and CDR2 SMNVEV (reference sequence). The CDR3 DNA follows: TGTGCCAGCAGTTTATCAGCTAGCGGGAGGGTCCACGAGCAGTACTTC. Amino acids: CASSLSASGRVHEQYF.

The DNA of the CDR3 is TGTGCCAGCAGTTTGGCGGGGAACACCTACAATGAGCAGTTCTTC. Translated, it gives CASSLAGNTYNEQFF. The chain has TRBV27 and TRBJ2-1; the D gene is possibly TRBD2 (6 bases). V lost 3 bases, J lost 2 bases, and 11 bases lay in between. Germline V gene data show CDR1 as MNHEY and CDR2 as SMNVEV (reference sequence). CDR3 length: 15 amino acids.

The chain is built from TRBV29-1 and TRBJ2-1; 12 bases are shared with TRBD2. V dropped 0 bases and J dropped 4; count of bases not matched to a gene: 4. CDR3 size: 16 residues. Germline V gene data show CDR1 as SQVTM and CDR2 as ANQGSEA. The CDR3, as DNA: TGCAGCGTTGAAGAGGGAGGACTAGCGGGATACAATGAGCAGTTCTTC. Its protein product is CSVEEGGLAGYNEQFF.

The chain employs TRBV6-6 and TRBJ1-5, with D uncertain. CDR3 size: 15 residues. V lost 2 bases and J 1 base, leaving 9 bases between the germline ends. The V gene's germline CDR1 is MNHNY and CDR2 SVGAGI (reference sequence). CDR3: CASSYGRRSNQPQHF. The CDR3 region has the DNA TGTGCCAGCAGTTACGGACGGAGGAGCAATCAGCCCCAGCATTTT.

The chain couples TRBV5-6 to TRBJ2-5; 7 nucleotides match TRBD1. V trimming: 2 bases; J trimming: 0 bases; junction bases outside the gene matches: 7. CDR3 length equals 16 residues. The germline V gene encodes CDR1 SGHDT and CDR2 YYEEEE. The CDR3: CASSLEGQTYQETQYF. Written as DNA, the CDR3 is TGTGCCAGCAGCTTAGAGGGACAGACGTACCAAGAGACCCAGTACTTC.

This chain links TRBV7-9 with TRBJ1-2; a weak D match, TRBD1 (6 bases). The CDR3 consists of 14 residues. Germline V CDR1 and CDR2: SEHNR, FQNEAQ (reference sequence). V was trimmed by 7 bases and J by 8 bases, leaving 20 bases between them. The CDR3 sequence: CASTEDSRVEGYTF. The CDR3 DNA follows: TGTGCCAGCACCGAGGACAGCCGCGTGGAAGGCTACACCTTC.

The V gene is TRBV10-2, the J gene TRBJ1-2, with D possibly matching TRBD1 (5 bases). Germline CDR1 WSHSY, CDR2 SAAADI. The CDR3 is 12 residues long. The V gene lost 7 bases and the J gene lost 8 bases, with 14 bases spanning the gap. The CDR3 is CASTSLTVGYTF. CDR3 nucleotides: TGCGCCAGCACAAGCTTGACAGTCGGCTACACCTTC.

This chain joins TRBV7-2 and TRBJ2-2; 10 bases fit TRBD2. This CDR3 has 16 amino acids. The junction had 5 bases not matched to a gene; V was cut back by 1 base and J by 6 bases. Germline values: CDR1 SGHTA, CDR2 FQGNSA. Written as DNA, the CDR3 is TGTGCCAGCAGCTTAGGGAGCGGGAGGGCCCCCGGGGAGCTGTTTTTT. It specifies CASSLGSGRAPGELFF.

Here the CDR3 DNA reads TGTGCCACCCTCGGGACAGTGGCCAAAAACATTCAGTACTTC. The encoded protein is CATLGTVAKNIQYF. The chain carries TRBV28 and TRBJ2-4; 7 nucleotides line up with TRBD1. CDR1 is MDHEN, CDR2 SYDVKM, per germline. The CDR3 extends over 14 amino acids. Trimming cost V 10 bases and J 1 base; bases outside gene matches: 7. Based on the CDR3 plus reference TRBV28 and TRBJ2-4, the full variable domain is DVKVTQSSRYLVKRTGEKVFLECVQDMDHENMFWYRQDPGLGLRLIYFSYDVKMKEKGDIPEGYSVSREKKERFSLILESASTNQTSMYLCATLGTVAKNIQYFGAGTRLSVL.

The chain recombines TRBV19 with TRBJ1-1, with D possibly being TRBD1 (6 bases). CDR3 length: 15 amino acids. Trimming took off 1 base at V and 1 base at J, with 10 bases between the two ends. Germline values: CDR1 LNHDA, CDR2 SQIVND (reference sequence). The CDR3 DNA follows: TGTGCCAGTAGTATAGGGGGGCGGCGGAACACTGAAGCTTTCTTT. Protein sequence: CASSIGGRRNTEAFF. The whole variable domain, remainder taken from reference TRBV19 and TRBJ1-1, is DGGITQSPKYLFRKEGQNVTLSCEQNLNHDAMYWYRQDPGQGLRLIYYSQIVNDFQKGDIAEGYSVSREKKESFPLTVTSAQKNPTAFYLCASSIGGRRNTEAFFGQGTRLTVV.

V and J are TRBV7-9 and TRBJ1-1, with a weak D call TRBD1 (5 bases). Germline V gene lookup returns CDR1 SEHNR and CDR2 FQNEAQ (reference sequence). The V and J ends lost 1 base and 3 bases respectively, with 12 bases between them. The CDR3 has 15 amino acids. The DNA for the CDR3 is TGTGCCAGCAGCTTAGAGGGGTCGGGCTACACTGAAGCTTTCTTT. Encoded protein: CASSLEGSGYTEAFF.

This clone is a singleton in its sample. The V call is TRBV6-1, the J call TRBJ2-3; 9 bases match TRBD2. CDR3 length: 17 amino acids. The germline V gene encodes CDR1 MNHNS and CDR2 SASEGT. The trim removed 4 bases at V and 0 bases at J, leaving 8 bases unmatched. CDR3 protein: CASSGHWSGRSTDTQYF. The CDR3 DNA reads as TGTGCCAGCAGTGGGCATTGGAGCGGGAGGAGCACAGATACGCAGTATTTT.

The CDR3 here is CASSIGGGETQYF. In DNA form, the CDR3 reads TGTGCCAGTAGTATCGGGGGAGGAGAGACCCAGTACTTC. V gene TRBV19 combines with J gene TRBJ2-5; D is perhaps TRBD2 (6 bases). Germline lookup yields CDR1 LNHDA and CDR2 SQIVND (reference sequence). Trimming left V 3 bases short and J 4 bases short, with 9 bases between. This CDR3 spans 13 amino acids.

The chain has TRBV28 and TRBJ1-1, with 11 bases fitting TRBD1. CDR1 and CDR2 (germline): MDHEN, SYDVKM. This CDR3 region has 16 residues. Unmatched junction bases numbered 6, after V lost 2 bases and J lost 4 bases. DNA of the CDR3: TGTGCCAGCAGTTTACGGACAGGGGGCAGGAGCACTGAAGCTTTCTTT. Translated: CASSLRTGGRSTEAFF.

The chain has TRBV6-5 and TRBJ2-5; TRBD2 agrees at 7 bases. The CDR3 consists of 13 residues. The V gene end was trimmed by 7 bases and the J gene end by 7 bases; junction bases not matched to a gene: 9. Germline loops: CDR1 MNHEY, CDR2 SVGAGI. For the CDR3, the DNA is TGTGCCAGCAATCCCACTTCGGGGGGGACCCAGTACTTC. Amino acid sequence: CASNPTSGGTQYF.

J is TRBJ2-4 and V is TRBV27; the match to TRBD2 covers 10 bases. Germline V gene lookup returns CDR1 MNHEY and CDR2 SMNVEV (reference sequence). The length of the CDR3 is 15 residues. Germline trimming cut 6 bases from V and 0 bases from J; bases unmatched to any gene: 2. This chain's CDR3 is CASRRTSGAKNIQYF. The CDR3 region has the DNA TGTGCCAGCAGACGGACTAGCGGAGCCAAAAACATTCAGTACTTC.

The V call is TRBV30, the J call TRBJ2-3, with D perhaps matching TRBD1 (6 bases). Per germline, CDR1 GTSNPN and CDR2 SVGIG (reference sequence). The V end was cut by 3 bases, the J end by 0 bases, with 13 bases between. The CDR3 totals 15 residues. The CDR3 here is CAWSGQTTSTDTQYF. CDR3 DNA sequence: TGTGCCTGGAGCGGACAGACTACGAGCACAGATACGCAGTATTTT. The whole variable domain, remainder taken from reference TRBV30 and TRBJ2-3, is SQTIHQWPATLVQPVGSPLSLECTVEGTSNPNLYWYRQAAGRGLQLLFYSVGIGQISSEVPQNLSASRPQDRQFILSSKKLLLSDSGFYLCAWSGQTTSTDTQYFGPGTRLTVL.